Shown below are 14 T cell receptor beta chains from a single sample sequenced in a study of blood T cells in healthy people across ages. A sample-barcoded 5' primer and a J-beta primer mix were used in a second PCR of about 6 to 11 cycles. A single record per CDR3 protein comes from TCRdb applying MiXCR to the 5' RACE reads. The table includes around 820,000 distinct CDR3 sequences, 20% to 25% detected once. The data also belong to a second study, concerning T cells of mothers and their children.

Specimen: blood. Source of these receptors: a boy younger than 18 in good health.

This chain joins TRBV7-2 and TRBJ1-4; weak D call: TRBD1 (6 bases). From germline, CDR1 is SGHTA and CDR2 FQGNSA. V was shortened by 3 bases and J by 4 bases, with 12 bases between the two germline ends. The CDR3 is 15 residues long. The CDR3 DNA follows: TGTGCCAGCAGCTTGGCGGGACACAGTAATGAAAAACTGTTTTTT. It yields the protein CASSLAGHSNEKLFF.

In its sample, this clonotype was seen a few times. This chain uses TRBV5-1 with TRBJ1-4; TRBD1 might be the D (5 bases). CDR3 length equals 13 residues. Germline loops: CDR1 SGHRS, CDR2 YFSETQ. V was trimmed by 4 bases and J by 7 bases, leaving 11 bases between them. This CDR3 is CASSAGPGEKLFF. In DNA, the CDR3 is TGCGCCAGCAGCGCGGGACCAGGTGAAAAACTGTTTTTT.

This rearrangement joins TRBV4-3 to TRBJ1-1; D perhaps matches TRBD1 (5 bases). Germline CDR1 and CDR2: LGHNA and YSLEER. The V end was cut by 4 bases, the J end by 0 bases, with 12 bases between. The CDR3 loop spans 15 amino acids. CDR3 loop: CASSPGHPMNTEAFF. Written as DNA, the CDR3 is TGCGCCAGCAGCCCTGGACACCCGATGAACACTGAAGCTTTCTTT.

The chain has TRBV19 and TRBJ2-7, with 9 bases that match TRBD2. Germline assignment: CDR1 LNHDA and CDR2 SQIVND (reference sequence). CDR3 length equals 15 residues. V lost 3 bases to trimming and J lost 5 bases; unmatched junction nucleotides: 8. The CDR3 DNA reads TGTGCCAGTAGTATCCTAGCGGGACCCATGAACGAGCAGTACTTC. Encoded protein: CASSILAGPMNEQYF. Supplemented by reference TRBV19 and TRBJ2-7, the full variable domain reads DGGITQSPKYLFRKEGQNVTLSCEQNLNHDAMYWYRQDPGQGLRLIYYSQIVNDFQKGDIAEGYSVSREKKESFPLTVTSAQKNPTAFYLCASSILAGPMNEQYFGPGTRLTVT.

This chain uses TRBV9 with TRBJ2-7, with D unclear. V was cut by 0 bases and J by 2 bases, with 12 bases left in between. CDR3 length equals 15 residues. The germline V gene has CDR1 SGDLS and CDR2 YYNGEE. In nucleotides, the CDR3 is TGTGCCAGCAGCGTAGTTCCGGAAGGAACCTACGAGCAGTACTTC. Translating it yields CASSVVPEGTYEQYF.

The rearrangement joins TRBV7-8 to TRBJ2-4; D unresolved. CDR3 length: 15 residues. Looked up from germline, CDR1 is SGHVS and CDR2 is FQNEAQ. V dropped 5 bases and J dropped 0 bases, with 11 bases sitting between them. The CDR3 sequence is CASSVTVGAKNIQYF. For the CDR3, the DNA is TGTGCCAGCAGCGTGACTGTGGGAGCCAAAAACATTCAGTACTTC.

V usage is TRBV5-5 and J usage is TRBJ2-7, with a possible D match to TRBD2 (5 bases). Trimming took 0 bases from V and 6 from J, leaving 13 bases between them. Germline assignment: CDR1 SGHKS and CDR2 YYEKEE (reference sequence). This CDR3 has 14 residues. CDR3 bases: TGTGCCAGCAGCTTGGATCGGAGGTCGGGCGAGCAGTACTTC. The encoded protein is CASSLDRRSGEQYF.

The chain combines TRBV29-1 with TRBJ2-7; 10 bases line up with TRBD1. CDR1 SQVTM and CDR2 ANQGSEA come from the germline V gene. CDR3 length: 13 amino acids. V gave up 4 bases and J gave up 3 bases; unmatched junction bases: 3. The CDR3 loop is CSVGGQGYYEQYF. The CDR3 nucleotides are TGCAGCGTTGGGGGACAGGGGTACTACGAGCAGTACTTC.

The chain couples TRBV20-1 to TRBJ2-1; D is possibly TRBD1 (8 bases). The CDR3 is 15 amino acids. Germline CDR1 and CDR2: DFQATT and SNEGSKA (reference sequence). V was trimmed by 5 bases and J by 1 base, leaving 15 bases between them. The CDR3 reads CSAPGQGGSYNEQFF. CDR3 DNA sequence: TGCAGTGCTCCAGGACAGGGAGGGTCCTACAATGAGCAGTTCTTC.

This clonotype was counted between two and nine times. This chain uses TRBV4-3 with TRBJ2-1; D possibly uses TRBD1 or TRBD2 (6 bases each). The CDR3 contains 14 residues. CDR1 and CDR2 (germline): LGHNA, YSLEER. Trimming removed 0 bases at V and 8 bases at J, with 11 bases between. The CDR3 DNA follows: TGCGCCAGCAGCCAAGATATGGGGGGCTATGAGCAGTTCTTC. Amino acids: CASSQDMGGYEQFF.

The CDR3 DNA reads TGCGCCAGCAGCTTAATACCCGGCGAGCAGTACTTC. It specifies CASSLIPGEQYF. V usage is TRBV5-1 and J usage is TRBJ2-7; unclear D gene. Germline CDR1 is SGHRS and CDR2 is YFSETQ. Deletions cut 2 bases from V and 6 bases from J, with 9 bases between. The CDR3 extends over 12 amino acids.

The V gene is TRBV29-1, the J gene TRBJ2-2, with D tentatively TRBD1 (5 bases). The CDR3 is 19 residues long. V was shortened by 3 bases and J by 0 bases, with 23 bases between the two germline ends. Germline V gene lookup returns CDR1 SQVTM and CDR2 ANQGSEA. CDR3 coding DNA: TGCAGCGTTGAGATTGGGGCATCAGGGATCCAGGCGAACACCGGGGAGCTGTTTTTT. It specifies CSVEIGASGIQANTGELFF.

The chain combines TRBV7-2 with TRBJ2-7; D ambiguous. The CDR3 is 15 amino acids. Trimming removed 6 bases at V and 1 base at J, with 16 bases between. In germline, CDR1 is SGHTA, CDR2 FQGNSA. CDR3 DNA: TGTGCCAGCAGTCTCTCCAGGAGCGCATCCTACGAGCAGTACTTC. Its translation: CASSLSRSASYEQYF.

This sequence joins TRBV28 and TRBJ2-7; TRBD1 matches at 9 bases. CDR1 and CDR2 (germline): MDHEN, SYDVKM. V gave up 6 bases and J gave up 5 bases; unmatched junction bases: 8. This CDR3 has 14 amino acids. The CDR3 DNA reads as TGTGCCAGCAGCCCACTGGGACAGGGCCACGAGCAGTACTTC. The encoded protein is CASSPLGQGHEQYF.